This T cell receptor (beta chain) was found in a study of T cell repertoires in cytomegalovirus infection. Study at large: Recently identified HLA-C-restricted CMV epitopes were used, and well-studied HLA-B-restricted CMV epitopes were used as well.

The CDR3 contains 15 residues. Trimming cost V 3 bases and J 10 bases, with 19 bases left between them. Germline V gene lookup returns CDR1 GTSNPN and CDR2 SVGIG (reference sequence). This clonotype was counted a few times. Its antigen remains unknown. Study-wide points: Cumulated frequencies of public TCR beta families served to identify carriers of CMV plus the relevant HLA.

Each CDR3 protein gets one entry after TCRdb re-called the reads with MiXCR. The sample yields about 50,000 distinct CDR3 sequences, 20% seen once. The rearrangement links TRBV30 to TRBJ1-6; possibly TRBD1 for D (5 bases). This sequence originates from a human donor in good health (CMV status not recorded). Some clones in this sample may be carry-over from other donors' samples. The specimen comprised CD8+ T cells from cultured PBMCs, sampled from culture after CMV antigen stimulation. In DNA form, the CDR3 reads TGTGCCTGGAGCCCCCCCGTGGACACAGGATCACCCCTCCACTTT. It codes for CAWSPPVDTGSPLHF. Full variable domain (remainder filled in from reference TRBV30 and TRBJ1-6): SQTIHQWPATLVQPVGSPLSLECTVEGTSNPNLYWYRQAAGRGLQLLFYSVGIGQISSEVPQNLSASRPQDRQFILSSKKLLLSDSGFYLCAWSPPVDTGSPLHFGNGTRLTVT.